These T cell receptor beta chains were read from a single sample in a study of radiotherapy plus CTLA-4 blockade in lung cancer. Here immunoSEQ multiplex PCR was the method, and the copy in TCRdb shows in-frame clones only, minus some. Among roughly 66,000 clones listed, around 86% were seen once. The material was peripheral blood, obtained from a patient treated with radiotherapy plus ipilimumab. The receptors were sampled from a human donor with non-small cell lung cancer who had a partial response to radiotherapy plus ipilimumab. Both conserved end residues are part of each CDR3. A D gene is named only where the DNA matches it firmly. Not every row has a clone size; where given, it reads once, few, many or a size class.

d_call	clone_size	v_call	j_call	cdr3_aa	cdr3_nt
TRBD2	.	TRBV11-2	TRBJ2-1	CASSLGRLAGGNEQFF	TGTGCCAGCAGCTTAGGCCGACTAGCGGGAGGTAATGAGCAGTTCTTC
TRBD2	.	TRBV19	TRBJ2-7	CASSIAAGVGSEQYF	TGTGCCAGTAGTATCGCAGCGGGAGTGGGCTCCGAGCAGTACTTC
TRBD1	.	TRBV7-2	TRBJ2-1	CASGPQGASYNEQFF	TGTGCCAGCGGCCCTCAGGGGGCCTCCTACAATGAGCAGTTCTTC
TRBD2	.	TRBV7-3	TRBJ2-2	CASSALRGGVGELFF	TGTGCCAGCAGCGCCTTAAGGGGAGGGGTCGGGGAGCTGTTTTTT
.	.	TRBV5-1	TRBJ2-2	CASSLGRGNTGELFF	TGCGCCAGCAGCTTGGGCCGCGGGAACACCGGGGAGCTGTTTTTT
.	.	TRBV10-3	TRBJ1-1	CAIRDTTKTEAFF	TGTGCCATCAGGGACACGACGAAGACTGAAGCTTTCTTT
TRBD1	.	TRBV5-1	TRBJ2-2	CASSLQGYTGELFF	TGCGCCAGCAGCCTACAGGGGTACACCGGGGAGCTGTTTTTT
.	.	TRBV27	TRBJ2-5	CASSLDAGQETQYF	TGTGCCAGCAGTTTAGATGCAGGTCAAGAGACCCAGTACTTC
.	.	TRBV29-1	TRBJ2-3	CSVQGWADTQYF	TGCAGCGTTCAGGGGTGGGCAGATACGCAGTATTTT
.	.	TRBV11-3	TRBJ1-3	CASSPGTGNTIYF	TGTGCCAGCAGCCCTGGGACAGGAAACACCATATATTTT
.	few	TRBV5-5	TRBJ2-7	CASSSPDRVYEQYF	TGTGCCAGCAGCTCCCCGGACAGAGTCTACGAGCAGTACTTC
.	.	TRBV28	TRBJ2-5	CASSLLQETQYF	TGTGCCAGCAGTTTATTACAAGAGACCCAGTACTTC
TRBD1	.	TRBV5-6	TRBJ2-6	CASSLWDSSGANVLTF	TGTGCCAGCAGCTTGTGGGACAGCTCTGGGGCCAACGTCCTGACTTTC
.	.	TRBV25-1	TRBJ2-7	CASSAAGSYEQYF	TGTGCCAGCAGTGCCGCAGGGTCCTACGAGCAGTACTTC
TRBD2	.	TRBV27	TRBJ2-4	CASGLAGIKNIQYF	TGTGCCAGCGGACTAGCGGGAATAAAAAACATTCAGTACTTC
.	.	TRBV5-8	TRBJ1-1	CASSLVRQGETEAFF	TGTGCCAGCAGCTTGGTGCGCCAGGGCGAAACTGAAGCTTTCTTT
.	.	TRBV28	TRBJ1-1	CAIDTSNTEAFF	TGTGCCATAGACACCTCGAACACTGAAGCTTTCTTT
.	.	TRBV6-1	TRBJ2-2	CASTRVPGGELFF	TGTGCCAGCACACGGGTCCCGGGCGGGGAGCTGTTTTTT
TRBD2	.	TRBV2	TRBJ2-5	CASSVTSGKETQYF	TGTGCCAGCAGTGTAACTAGCGGTAAAGAGACCCAGTACTTC
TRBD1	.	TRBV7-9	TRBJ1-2	CASSLVARGYYGYTF	TGTGCCAGCAGCTTAGTTGCCAGGGGGTACTATGGCTACACCTTC
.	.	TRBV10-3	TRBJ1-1	CATGPGNTEAFF	TGTGCCACCGGCCCGGGGAACACTGAAGCTTTCTTT
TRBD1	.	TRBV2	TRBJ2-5	CASTRDRGSQETQYF	TGTGCCAGCACTCGGGACAGGGGTAGCCAAGAGACCCAGTACTTC
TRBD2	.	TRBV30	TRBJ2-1	CAWSARLAGSYNEQFF	TGTGCCTGGAGTGCCCGACTAGCGGGATCATACAATGAGCAGTTCTTC
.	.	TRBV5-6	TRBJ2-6	CASSLTGTSLGANVLTF	TGTGCCAGCAGCTTGACAGGGACCTCTTTGGGGGCCAACGTCCTGACTTTC
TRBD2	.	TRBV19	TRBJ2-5	CASRVSGAVRETQYF	TGTGCCAGTAGGGTTAGCGGGGCAGTCCGCGAGACCCAGTACTTC
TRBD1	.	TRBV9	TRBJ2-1	CASSVVGTGIDPKEQFF	TGTGCCAGCAGCGTAGTTGGGACAGGGATTGACCCTAAGGAGCAGTTCTTC
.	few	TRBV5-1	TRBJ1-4	CASSQDSFNEKLFF	TGCGCCAGCAGCCAGGACAGTTTTAATGAAAAACTGTTTTTT
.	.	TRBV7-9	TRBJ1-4	CASSPSGSEKLFF	TGTGCCAGCAGCCCTAGTGGTAGTGAAAAACTGTTTTTT
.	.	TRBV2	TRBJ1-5	CASSADSFRQPQHF	TGTGCCAGCAGTGCCGACAGTTTTCGTCAGCCCCAGCATTTT
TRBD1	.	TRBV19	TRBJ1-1	CASTRQGLPNTEAFF	TGTGCCAGTACTCGACAGGGGTTACCGAACACTGAAGCTTTCTTT
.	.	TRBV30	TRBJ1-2	CAWSETAAGYTF	TGTGCCTGGAGTGAGACAGCCGCCGGCTACACCTTC
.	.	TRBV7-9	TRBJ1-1	CASLGGANTEAFF	TGTGCCAGCCTTGGGGGCGCGAACACTGAAGCTTTCTTT
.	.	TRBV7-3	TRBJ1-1	CASSLTLGAEDTEAFF	TGTGCCAGCAGCTTAACGTTGGGGGCTGAGGACACTGAAGCTTTCTTT
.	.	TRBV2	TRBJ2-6	CASSDGVSGANVLTF	TGTGCCAGCAGTGACGGTGTCTCTGGGGCCAACGTCCTGACTTTC
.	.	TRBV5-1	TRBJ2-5	CASSLQETQYF	TGCGCCAGCAGCCTACAAGAGACCCAGTACTTC
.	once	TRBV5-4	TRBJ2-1	CASSSAGRNNEQFF	TGTGCCAGCAGCTCGGCAGGGCGTAACAATGAGCAGTTCTTC
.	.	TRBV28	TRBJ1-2	CASNTAAYGYTF	TGTGCCAGCAATACAGCCGCCTATGGCTACACCTTC